A single sample gave rise to the 11 T cell receptor beta chains below, sequenced in a study of beta chain features in type 1 diabetes. Expressed TCRB transcripts got sequenced, as all isolated RNA was reverse transcribed. Sequencing was performed with immunoSEQ multiplex PCR; in TCRdb, only in-frame clones are kept and a portion is missing. This sample has about 140,000 clones, with roughly 10% found just once. The specimen was central memory CD4+ T cells from blood. The receptors were sampled from a woman aged 35 to 49 in good health.

The chain links TRBV2 to TRBJ2-4; the D is unclear. Germline V gives CDR1 SNHLY, CDR2 FYNNEI. The CDR3 contains 13 residues. V was shortened by 8 bases and J by 0 bases, with 8 bases between the two germline ends. CDR3 in DNA: TGTGCCAGCTCGTTTATAGCCAAAAACATTCAGTACTTC. Amino acids: CASSFIAKNIQYF.

The chain carries TRBV5-1 and TRBJ2-3; tentatively, D is TRBD1 (5 bases). V was shortened by 2 bases and J by 1 base, with 11 bases between the two germline ends. The CDR3 has 15 amino acids. Germline assignment: CDR1 SGHRS and CDR2 YFSETQ. The CDR3 nucleotides read TGCGCCAGCAGCTTAATGGACACACGCACAGATACGCAGTATTTT. It codes for CASSLMDTRTDTQYF.

This clone has just a few counts. The CDR3 here is CASSSGQGSSEQYF. In DNA, the CDR3 is TGTGCCAGCAGCTCCGGACAGGGAAGCAGCGAGCAGTACTTC. The chain combines TRBV7-2 with TRBJ2-7, with 8 bases fitting TRBD1. Germline CDR1 reads SGHTA; CDR2 reads FQGNSA. The CDR3 has 14 amino acids. After removal of 4 bases from V and 6 bases from J, the junction contained 8 bases not matched to a gene.

The V gene is TRBV7-8, the J gene TRBJ2-1, with 9 positions matching TRBD2. CDR1 is SGHVS and CDR2 is FQNEAQ in the germline V gene. CDR3 length: 14 amino acids. Trimming cost V 5 bases and J 5 bases; bases outside gene matches: 4. This chain's CDR3 is CASSHSGGNNEQFF. The CDR3 region has the DNA TGTGCCAGCAGCCATAGCGGGGGCAACAATGAGCAGTTCTTC.

This chain uses TRBV2 with TRBJ2-3; 7 nucleotides agree with TRBD2. The V gene's germline CDR1 is SNHLY and CDR2 FYNNEI. Trimming removed 8 bases from V and 5 bases from J; junction bases left unmatched: 10. The length of the CDR3 is 14 residues. The CDR3, as DNA: TGTGCCAGCCGAGACCGGGACTACCAAGATACGCAGTATTTT. Translation gives CASRDRDYQDTQYF.

There are a few counts of this clone. This chain connects TRBV10-2 to TRBJ2-7; 7 nucleotides match TRBD1. This CDR3 has 15 residues. Trimming cost V 4 bases and J 4 bases; bases outside gene matches: 10. The germline gives CDR1 WSHSY, CDR2 SAAADI. CDR3 sequence: CASSAPTRGKYEQYF. The CDR3 DNA sequence: TGCGCCAGCAGTGCTCCCACCAGGGGGAAATACGAGCAGTACTTC.

This clone came up a few times. At one of its ends the junction is not consistent with the germline gene, which may arise from a read error. The J gene is TRBJ2-1, the V gene TRBV7-7; 10 bases are a match to TRBD2. The CDR3 loop spans 15 amino acids. Germline V gene data show CDR1 as SSHAT and CDR2 as FNYEAQ (reference sequence). The CDR3 reads CASSSGTSVVNEQFF. DNA of the CDR3: TGTGCTAGCAGCTCCGGGACTAGCGTTGTTAATGAGCAGTTCTTC.

V usage is TRBV27 and J usage is TRBJ2-3; 7 bases match TRBD2. Germline values: CDR1 MNHEY, CDR2 SMNVEV (reference sequence). V lost 6 bases to trimming and J lost 5 bases; unmatched junction nucleotides: 11. The CDR3 contains 15 residues. For the CDR3, the DNA is TGTGCCAGCAGCTCGTATAGCGGGTCCGAAGATACGCAGTATTTT. This sequence encodes CASSSYSGSEDTQYF.

This clone was picked up a small number of times. The V and J genes are TRBV10-1 and TRBJ1-1; D remains unclear. Germline-derived CDR1 and CDR2 are WNHNN and SYGVQD (reference sequence). V was clipped by 0 bases and J by 8 bases, with 13 bases between them. The CDR3 has 14 amino acids. The DNA of the CDR3 is TGCGCCAGCAGTGAGTCAGGCGGCAACCCCGAAGCTTTCTTT. This encodes CASSESGGNPEAFF.

This clone has ten or more counts. The rearrangement joins TRBV7-2 to TRBJ2-5; the match to TRBD2 covers 10 bases. V dropped 0 bases and J dropped 7; count of bases not matched to a gene: 8. The CDR3 covers 16 residues. The V gene's germline CDR1 is SGHTA and CDR2 FQGNSA. This CDR3 reads CASSLAASGGAGTQYF. In DNA form, the CDR3 reads TGTGCCAGCAGCTTAGCGGCTAGCGGGGGAGCGGGGACCCAGTACTTC.

The rearrangement joins TRBV5-1 to TRBJ2-3; 7 nucleotides align to TRBD1. This CDR3 has 15 amino acids. V dropped 3 bases and J dropped 4; count of bases not matched to a gene: 8. CDR1 and CDR2 from the germline V gene are SGHRS and YFSETQ. CDR3 sequence: CASSWTGVSSDTQYF. Here the CDR3 DNA reads TGCGCCAGCAGCTGGACAGGAGTTAGTTCAGATACGCAGTATTTT.